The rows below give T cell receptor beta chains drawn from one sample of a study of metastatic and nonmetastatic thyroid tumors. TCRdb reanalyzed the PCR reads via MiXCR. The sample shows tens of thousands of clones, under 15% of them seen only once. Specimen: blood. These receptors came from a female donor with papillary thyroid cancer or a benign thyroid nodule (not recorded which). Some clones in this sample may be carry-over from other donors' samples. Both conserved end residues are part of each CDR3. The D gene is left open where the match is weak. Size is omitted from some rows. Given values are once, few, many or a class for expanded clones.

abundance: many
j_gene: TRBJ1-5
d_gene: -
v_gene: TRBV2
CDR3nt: TGTGCCAGCAGGTCGGCGCCGTATAGCAATCAGCCCCAGCATTTT
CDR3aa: CASRSAPYSNQPQHF

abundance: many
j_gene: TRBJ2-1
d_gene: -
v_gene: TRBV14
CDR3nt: TGTGCCAGCAGTTGGCGGAAATACAATGAGCAGTTCTTC
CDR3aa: CASSWRKYNEQFF

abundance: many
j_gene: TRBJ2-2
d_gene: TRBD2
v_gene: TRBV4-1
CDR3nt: TGCGCCAGCAGCCGCACGGTCCTAGCGGGAGGGCCGCACACCGGGGAGCTGTTTTTT
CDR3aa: CASSRTVLAGGPHTGELFF

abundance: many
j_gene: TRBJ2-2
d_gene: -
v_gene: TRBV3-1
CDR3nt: TGTGCCAGTACCCACCAGCAAACGTCGAGGGACACCGGGGAGCTGTTTTTT
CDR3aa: CASTHQQTSRDTGELFF

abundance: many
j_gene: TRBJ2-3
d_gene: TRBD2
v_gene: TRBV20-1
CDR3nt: TGCAGTGCGCGGACTAGCGGAAGCACAGATACGCAGTATTTT
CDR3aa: CSARTSGSTDTQYF

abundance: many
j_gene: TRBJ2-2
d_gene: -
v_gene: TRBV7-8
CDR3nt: TGTGCCAGCAGCCCCGGCGGAGGGCTGAACACCGGGGAGCTGTTTTTT
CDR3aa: CASSPGGGLNTGELFF

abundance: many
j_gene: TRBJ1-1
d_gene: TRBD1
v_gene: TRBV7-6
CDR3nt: TGTGCCAGCAGCCCCAGTCGGGGGACAGGGATCATGAACACTGAAGCTTTCTTT
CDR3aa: CASSPSRGTGIMNTEAFF

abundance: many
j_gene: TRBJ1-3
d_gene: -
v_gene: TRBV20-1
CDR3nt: TGCAGTGCTGGAATGTCTGGAAACACCATATATTTT
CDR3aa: CSAGMSGNTIYF

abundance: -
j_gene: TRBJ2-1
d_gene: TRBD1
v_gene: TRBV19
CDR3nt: TGTGCCAGTAGTAAAAACAGGGGCCCAGCTTCTGGGGCCAATGAGCAGTTCTTC
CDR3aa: CASSKNRGPASGANEQFF

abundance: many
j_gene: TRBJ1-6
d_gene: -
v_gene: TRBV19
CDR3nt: TGTGCCAGTAGTATCAGGGCCTCACCCCTCCACTTT
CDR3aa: CASSIRASPLHF

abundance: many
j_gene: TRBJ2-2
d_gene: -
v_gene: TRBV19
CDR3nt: TGTGCCAGTAGTTCTGGAGAAAACACCGGGGAGCTGTTTTTT
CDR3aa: CASSSGENTGELFF

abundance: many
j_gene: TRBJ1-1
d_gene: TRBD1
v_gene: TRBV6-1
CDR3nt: TGTGCCAGCAGTGACCCGGGACAGTTAAACACTGAAGCTTTCTTT
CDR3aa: CASSDPGQLNTEAFF

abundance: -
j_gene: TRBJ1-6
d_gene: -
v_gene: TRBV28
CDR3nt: TGTGCCAGCAGTTTTAGGGGACTGCTGAATTCACCCCTCCACTTT
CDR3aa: CASSFRGLLNSPLHF

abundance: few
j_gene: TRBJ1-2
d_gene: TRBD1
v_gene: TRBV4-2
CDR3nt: TGTGCCAGCAGCCAAGAAACAGGGGGCGGCCGTGGCTACACCTTC
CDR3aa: CASSQETGGGRGYTF

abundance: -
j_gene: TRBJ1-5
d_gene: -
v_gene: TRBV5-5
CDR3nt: TGTGCCAGCAGCTTGGACGGGGATAGCAATCAGCCCCAGCATTTT
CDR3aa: CASSLDGDSNQPQHF

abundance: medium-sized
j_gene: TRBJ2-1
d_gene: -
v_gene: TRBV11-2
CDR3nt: TGTGCCAGCAGCATGGGGTCATCTGCCGCCAATGAGCAGTTCTTC
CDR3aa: CASSMGSSAANEQFF

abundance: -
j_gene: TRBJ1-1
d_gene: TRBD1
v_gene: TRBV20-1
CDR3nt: TGCAGTGCTAGAGGACGACAGGGTATCTCTGAAGCTTTCTTT
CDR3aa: CSARGRQGISEAFF

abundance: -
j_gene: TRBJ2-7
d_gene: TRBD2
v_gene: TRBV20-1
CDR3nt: TGCAGTGCCCTGGGACTAGCGCAAAGCTCCTACGAGCAGTACTTC
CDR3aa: CSALGLAQSSYEQYF

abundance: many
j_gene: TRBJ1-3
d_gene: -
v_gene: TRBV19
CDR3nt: TGTGCCAGTGCGGGAGAATATGGAAACACCATATATTTT
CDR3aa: CASAGEYGNTIYF

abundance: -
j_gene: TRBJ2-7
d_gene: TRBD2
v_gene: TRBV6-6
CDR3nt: TGTGCCAGCAGCTCTCGAGGGGCGGGAGGCCCCTACGAGCAGTACTTC
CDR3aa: CASSSRGAGGPYEQYF

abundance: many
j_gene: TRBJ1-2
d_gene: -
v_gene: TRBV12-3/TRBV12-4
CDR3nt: TGTGCCAGCACTACGCATGGGGACACTAACTATGGCTACACCTTC
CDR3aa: CASTTHGDTNYGYTF

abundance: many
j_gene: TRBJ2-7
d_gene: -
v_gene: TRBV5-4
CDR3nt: TGTGCCAGCAGCTTGGGGTCGGCTCCGTCCTACGAGCAGTACTTC
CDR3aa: CASSLGSAPSYEQYF

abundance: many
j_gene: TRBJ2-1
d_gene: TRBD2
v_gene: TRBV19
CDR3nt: TGTGCCAGTAGTATGGGGACTAGCGGGAATGATGATGAGCAGTTCTTC
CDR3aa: CASSMGTSGNDDEQFF

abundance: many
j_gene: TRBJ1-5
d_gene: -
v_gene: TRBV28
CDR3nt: TGTGCCAGCCGGAGACAGACCTATAGCAATCAGCCCCAGCATTTT
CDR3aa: CASRRQTYSNQPQHF

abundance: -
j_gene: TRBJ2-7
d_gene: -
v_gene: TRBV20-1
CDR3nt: TGCAGCCCCCTAGAGGAGGTCGAGCAGTACTTC
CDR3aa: CSPLEEVEQYF

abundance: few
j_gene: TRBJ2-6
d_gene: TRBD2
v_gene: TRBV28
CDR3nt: TGTGCCAGCAGCCGGGGTGGGAGAGCGGGGCCCAACGTCCTGACTTTC
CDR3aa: CASSRGGRAGPNVLTF

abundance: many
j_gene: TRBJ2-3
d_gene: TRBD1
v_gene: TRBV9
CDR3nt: TGTGCCAGCAGCGTGACAGGGGAAAGCACAGATACGCAGTATTTT
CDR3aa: CASSVTGESTDTQYF

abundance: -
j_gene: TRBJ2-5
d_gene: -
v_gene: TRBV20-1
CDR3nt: TGCAGTGCAGAGGACATTCTACAAGAGACCCAGTACTTC
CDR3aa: CSAEDILQETQYF

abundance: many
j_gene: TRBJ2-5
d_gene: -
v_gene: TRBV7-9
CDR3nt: TGTGCCAGCAGCTTCATAGGAGAGACCCAGTACTTC
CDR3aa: CASSFIGETQYF

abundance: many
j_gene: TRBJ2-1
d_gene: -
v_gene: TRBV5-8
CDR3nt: TGTGCCAGCAGCGATCCCTCGTATGAGCAGTTCTTC
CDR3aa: CASSDPSYEQFF

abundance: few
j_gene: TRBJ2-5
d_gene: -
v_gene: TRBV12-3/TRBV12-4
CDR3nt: TGTGCCAGCAGTTTATGGAGGGGGGGGGACCGGCCCCAGTACTTC
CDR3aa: CASSLWRGGDRPQYF

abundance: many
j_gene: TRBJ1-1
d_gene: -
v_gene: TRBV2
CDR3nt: TGTGCCAGCCATATTAGGGGGGTTGGGACTGAAGCTTTCTTT
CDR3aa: CASHIRGVGTEAFF

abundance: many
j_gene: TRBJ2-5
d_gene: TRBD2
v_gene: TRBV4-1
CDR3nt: TGCGCCAGCAGCCAAGATACACCGGGGGGTATCGAGACCCAGTACTTC
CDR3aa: CASSQDTPGGIETQYF

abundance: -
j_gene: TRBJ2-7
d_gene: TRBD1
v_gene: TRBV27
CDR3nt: TGTGCCAGCAGTTTACGGACAGGGTGGGAGCAGTACTTC
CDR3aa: CASSLRTGWEQYF

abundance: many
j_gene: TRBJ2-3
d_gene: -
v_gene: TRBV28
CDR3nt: TGTGCCAGCACCCCCGGGCAGTTTCAGCAGTATTTT
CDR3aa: CASTPGQFQQYF

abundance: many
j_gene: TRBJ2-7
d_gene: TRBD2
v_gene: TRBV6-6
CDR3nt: TGTGCCAGCAGTTATCGGGAGGGACGCGAGCAGTACTTC
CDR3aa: CASSYREGREQYF

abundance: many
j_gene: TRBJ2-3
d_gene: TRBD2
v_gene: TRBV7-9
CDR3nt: TGTGCCAGCAGCTTAGAGCGGACTAGCGGCACAGATACGCAGTATTTT
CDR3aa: CASSLERTSGTDTQYF

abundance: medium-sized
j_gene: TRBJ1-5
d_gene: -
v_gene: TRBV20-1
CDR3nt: TGCAGTGCTAGAGATCAGGGGAGAGGGTATAGTCAGCCCCAGCATTTT
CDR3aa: CSARDQGRGYSQPQHF

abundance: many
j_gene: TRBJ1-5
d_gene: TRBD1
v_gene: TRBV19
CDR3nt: TGTGCCAGTAGTCAGGGGGCGTCTCAGCCCCAGCATTTT
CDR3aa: CASSQGASQPQHF

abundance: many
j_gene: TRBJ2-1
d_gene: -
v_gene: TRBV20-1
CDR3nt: TGCAGTGTTCCGGCCCGAACTAGGCCCAATGAGCAGTTCTTC
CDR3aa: CSVPARTRPNEQFF

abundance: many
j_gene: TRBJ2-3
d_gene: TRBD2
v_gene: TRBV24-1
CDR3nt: TGTGCCACCAGCGAGCCTAGCGGGAGTAGGACAGATACGCAGTATTTT
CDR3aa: CATSEPSGSRTDTQYF

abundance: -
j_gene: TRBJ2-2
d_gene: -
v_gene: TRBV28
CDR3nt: TGTGCCAGCATTTTCTCCGGAACAGGGACCGGGGAGCTGTTTTTT
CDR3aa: CASIFSGTGTGELFF

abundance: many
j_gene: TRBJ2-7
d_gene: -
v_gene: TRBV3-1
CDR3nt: TGTGCCAGCAGCCAAGTTCATCGGGACGAGCAGTACTTC
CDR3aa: CASSQVHRDEQYF

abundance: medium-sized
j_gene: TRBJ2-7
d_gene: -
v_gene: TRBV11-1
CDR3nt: TGTGCCAGCAGCCTGCCTTGGGGCACCTACGAGCAGTACTTC
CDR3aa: CASSLPWGTYEQYF

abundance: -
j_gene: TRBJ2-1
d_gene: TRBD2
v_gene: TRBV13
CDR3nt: TGTGCCAGCAGCCGGCCTGACACATATACTAGCGGAGAATACAATGAGCAGTTCTTC
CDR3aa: CASSRPDTYTSGEYNEQFF

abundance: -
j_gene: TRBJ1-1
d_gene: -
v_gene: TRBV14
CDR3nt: TGTGCCAGCAGCCTCTCGGAGATGGGGCCTTGGTGGATTGAAGCTTTCTTT
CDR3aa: CASSLSEMGPWWIEAFF

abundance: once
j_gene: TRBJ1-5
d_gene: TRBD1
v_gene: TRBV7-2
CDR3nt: TGTGCCAGTAGACCGGGGCAGGGGGCGAATCAGCCCCAGCATTTT
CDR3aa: CASRPGQGANQPQHF

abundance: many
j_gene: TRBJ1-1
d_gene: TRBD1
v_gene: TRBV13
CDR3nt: TGTGCCAGCAGCTCTCCGTTTACAGGGGACACACCATTACAGAACACTGAAGCTTTCTTT
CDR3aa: CASSSPFTGDTPLQNTEAFF

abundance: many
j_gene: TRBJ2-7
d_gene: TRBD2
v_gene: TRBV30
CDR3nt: TGTGCCTGGAGTGTGATTAGCGGGGGGGGCAAGCAGTACTTC
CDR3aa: CAWSVISGGGKQYF

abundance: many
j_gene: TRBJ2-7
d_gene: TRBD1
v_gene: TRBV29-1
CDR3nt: TGCAGCGTTGCGGGACAGGGGACCTACGAGCAGTACTTC
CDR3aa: CSVAGQGTYEQYF

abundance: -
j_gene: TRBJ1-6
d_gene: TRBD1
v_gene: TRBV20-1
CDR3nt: TGCAGTGCTAGAGACCTTCTGACAGGGGATAATTCACCCCTCCACTTT
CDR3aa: CSARDLLTGDNSPLHF

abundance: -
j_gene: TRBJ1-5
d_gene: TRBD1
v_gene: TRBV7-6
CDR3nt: TGTGCCAGCAGCCCCGGACAGGGCCTTAGCAATCAGCCCCAGCATTTT
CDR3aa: CASSPGQGLSNQPQHF

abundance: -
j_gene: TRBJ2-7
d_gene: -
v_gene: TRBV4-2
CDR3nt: TGTGTCAGCAGCCACCTCCTCCCTTACGAGCGGTACTTC
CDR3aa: CVSSHLLPYERYF